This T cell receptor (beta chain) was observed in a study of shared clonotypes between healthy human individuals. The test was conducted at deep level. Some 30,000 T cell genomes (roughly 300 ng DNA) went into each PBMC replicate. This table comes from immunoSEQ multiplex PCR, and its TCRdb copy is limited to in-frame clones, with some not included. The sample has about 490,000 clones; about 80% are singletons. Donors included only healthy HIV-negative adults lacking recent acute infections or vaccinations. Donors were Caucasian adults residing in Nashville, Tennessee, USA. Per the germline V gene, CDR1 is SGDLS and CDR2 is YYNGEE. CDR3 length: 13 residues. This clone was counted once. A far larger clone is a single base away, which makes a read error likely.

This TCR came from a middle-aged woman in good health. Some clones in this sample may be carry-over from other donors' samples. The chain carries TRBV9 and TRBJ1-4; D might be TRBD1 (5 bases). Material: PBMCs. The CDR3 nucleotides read TGTGCCGGCAGCGTAGAAGTTGGAGGGGATCTGTTTTTT. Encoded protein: CAGSVEVGGDLFF.